The next 7 T cell receptor beta chains were all read from a single sample in a study of blood T cell repertoires in COVID-19. The data were produced by immunoSEQ multiplex PCR, yet TCRdb's version contains in-frame clones alone and is incomplete. The sample has 200,000 or so clones; approximately 90% are singletons. Sequenced material: peripheral blood. The receptors stem from a man aged 65-85 years with active or convalescent COVID-19.

The chain carries TRBV28 and TRBJ1-2; 9 nucleotides match TRBD1. Trimming at V came to 9 bases and at J to 4 bases, leaving 6 bases not matched to a gene. CDR1 MDHEN and CDR2 SYDVKM come from the germline V gene. The CDR3 length is 13 residues. The CDR3 loop reads CASTGTGSYGYTF. In DNA, the CDR3 is TGTGCCAGTACCGGGACAGGGTCCTATGGCTACACCTTC.

CDR3 residues: CASSPGGGNTGELFF. The CDR3 coding sequence is TGCGCCAGCAGCCCGGGCGGGGGTAACACCGGGGAGCTGTTTTTT. V and J are TRBV5-1 and TRBJ2-2, with 7 bases that match TRBD2. V dropped 4 bases and J dropped 2; count of bases not matched to a gene: 5. CDR3 length: 15 residues. Per germline, CDR1 SGHRS and CDR2 YFSETQ.

The V gene is TRBV5-4, the J gene TRBJ2-3, with 9 bases lining up with TRBD2. Germline CDR1 and CDR2: SGHNT and YYREEE (reference sequence). The V segment lost 3 bases and the J segment 3 bases; nucleotides outside the gene matches: 14. The CDR3 contains 18 residues. CDR3 DNA sequence: TGTGCCAGCAGCTCCACGATGGGCGGGAGGGGGTCGACAGATACGCAGTATTTT. This sequence encodes CASSSTMGGRGSTDTQYF.

In its sample, this clone was seen a few times. The chain's CDR3 is CASSQDIGEQYF. The CDR3 DNA reads as TGTGCCAGCAGCCAGGATATTGGCGAGCAGTACTTC. The chain joins TRBV7-9 to TRBJ2-7; D gene unclear. V lost 5 bases and J lost 6, with 11 bases in between. The germline gives CDR1 SEHNR, CDR2 FQNEAQ (reference sequence). This CDR3 is built from 12 residues.

In this sample, this clone turned up once. The rearrangement joins TRBV7-9 to TRBJ2-3, with 12 nucleotides matching TRBD2. V gave up 4 bases and J gave up 1 base; unmatched junction bases: 6. Germline loops: CDR1 SEHNR, CDR2 FQNEAQ (reference sequence). The CDR3 sequence is 17 residues long. The CDR3 reads CASSSPTSGGGTDTQYF. The CDR3 region has the DNA TGTGCCAGCAGCTCTCCGACTAGCGGGGGTGGCACAGATACGCAGTATTTT.

The CDR3 DNA sequence: TGCGCCAGCAGCCAAGAGAGGGAGACAGATACGCAGTATTTT. It translates to CASSQERETDTQYF. The V gene is TRBV4-3, the J gene TRBJ2-3, with D perhaps matching TRBD2 (5 bases). Between the trimmed V and J ends, which lost 0 bases and 3 bases, there was a span of 7 bases. The CDR3 length is 14 residues. Germline CDR1 reads LGHNA; CDR2 reads YSLEER.

V gene TRBV6-4 combines with J gene TRBJ2-7, with D perhaps matching TRBD1 (8 bases). The CDR3 runs to 15 residues. The V gene's germline CDR1 is MRHNA and CDR2 SNTAGT. The ends were cut back, 7 bases at V and 3 bases at J, with 19 bases in the middle. In DNA form, the CDR3 reads TGTGCCAGCAACGGACAGGGAGGGACCCGCTACGAGCAGTACTTC. Amino acids: CASNGQGGTRYEQYF.